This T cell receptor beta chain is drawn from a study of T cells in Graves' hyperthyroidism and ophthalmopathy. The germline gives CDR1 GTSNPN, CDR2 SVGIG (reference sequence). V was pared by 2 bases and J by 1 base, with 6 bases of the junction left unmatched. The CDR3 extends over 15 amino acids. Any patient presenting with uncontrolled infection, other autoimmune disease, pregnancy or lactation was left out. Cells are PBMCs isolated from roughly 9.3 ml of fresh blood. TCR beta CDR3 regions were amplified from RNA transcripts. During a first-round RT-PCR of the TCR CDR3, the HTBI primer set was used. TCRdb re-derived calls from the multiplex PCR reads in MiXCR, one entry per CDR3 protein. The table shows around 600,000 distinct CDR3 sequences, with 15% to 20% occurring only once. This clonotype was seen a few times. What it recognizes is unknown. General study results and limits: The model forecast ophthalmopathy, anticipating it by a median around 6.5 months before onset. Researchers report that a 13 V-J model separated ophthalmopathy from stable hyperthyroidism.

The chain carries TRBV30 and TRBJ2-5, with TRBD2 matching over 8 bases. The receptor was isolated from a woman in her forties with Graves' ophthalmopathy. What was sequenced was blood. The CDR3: CAWSLAGGPQETQYF. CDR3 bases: TGTGCCTGGAGTCTGGCGGGAGGCCCCCAAGAGACCCAGTACTTC. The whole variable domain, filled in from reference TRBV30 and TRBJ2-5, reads SQTIHQWPATLVQPVGSPLSLECTVEGTSNPNLYWYRQAAGRGLQLLFYSVGIGQISSEVPQNLSASRPQDRQFILSSKKLLLSDSGFYLCAWSLAGGPQETQYFGPGTRLLVL.